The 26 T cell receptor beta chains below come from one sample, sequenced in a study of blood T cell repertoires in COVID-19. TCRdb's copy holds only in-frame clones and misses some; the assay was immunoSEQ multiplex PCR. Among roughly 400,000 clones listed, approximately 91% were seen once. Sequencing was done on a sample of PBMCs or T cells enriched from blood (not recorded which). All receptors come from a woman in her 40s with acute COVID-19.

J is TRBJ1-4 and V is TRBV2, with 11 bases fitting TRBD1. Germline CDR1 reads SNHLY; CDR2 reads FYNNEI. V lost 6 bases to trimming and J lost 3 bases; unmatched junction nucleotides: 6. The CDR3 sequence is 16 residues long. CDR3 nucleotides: TGTGCCAGCAGGGACAGGGGGCGCCGGGCTAATGAAAAACTGTTTTTT. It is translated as CASRDRGRRANEKLFF.

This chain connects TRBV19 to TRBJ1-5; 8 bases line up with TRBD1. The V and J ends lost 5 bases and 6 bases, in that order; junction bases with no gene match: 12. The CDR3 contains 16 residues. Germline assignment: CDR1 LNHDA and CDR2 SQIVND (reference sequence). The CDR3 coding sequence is TGTGCCAGTAGTGCCCCTCCGGGACAGGCCACTCAGCCCCAGCATTTT. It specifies CASSAPPGQATQPQHF.

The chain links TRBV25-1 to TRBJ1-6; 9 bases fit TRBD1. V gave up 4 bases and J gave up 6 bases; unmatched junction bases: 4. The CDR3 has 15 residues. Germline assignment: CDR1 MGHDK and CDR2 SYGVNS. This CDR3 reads CASSGGQGRNSPLHF. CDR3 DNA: TGTGCCAGCAGTGGGGGACAGGGCCGTAATTCACCCCTCCACTTT.

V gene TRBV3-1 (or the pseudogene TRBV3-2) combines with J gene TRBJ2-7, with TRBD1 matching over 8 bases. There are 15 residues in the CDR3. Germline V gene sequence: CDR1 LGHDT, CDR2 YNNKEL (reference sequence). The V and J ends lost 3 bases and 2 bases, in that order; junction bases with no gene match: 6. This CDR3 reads CASSHLGQETYEQYF. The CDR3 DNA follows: TGTGCCAGCAGCCACCTGGGACAGGAGACCTACGAGCAGTACTTC.

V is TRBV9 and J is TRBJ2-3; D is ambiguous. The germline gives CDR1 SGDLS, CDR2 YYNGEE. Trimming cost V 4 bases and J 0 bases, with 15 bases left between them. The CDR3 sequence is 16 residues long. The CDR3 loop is CASSPLRFTSTDTQYF. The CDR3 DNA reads TGTGCCAGCAGCCCCCTTCGGTTCACTAGCACAGATACGCAGTATTTT.

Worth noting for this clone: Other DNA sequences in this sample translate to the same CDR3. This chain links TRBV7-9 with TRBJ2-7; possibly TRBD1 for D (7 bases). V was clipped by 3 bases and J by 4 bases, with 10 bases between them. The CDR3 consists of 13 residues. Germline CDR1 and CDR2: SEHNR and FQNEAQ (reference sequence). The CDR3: CASSFPGGYEQYF. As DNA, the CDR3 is TGTGCCAGCAGCTTTCCAGGGGGGTACGAGCAGTACTTC.

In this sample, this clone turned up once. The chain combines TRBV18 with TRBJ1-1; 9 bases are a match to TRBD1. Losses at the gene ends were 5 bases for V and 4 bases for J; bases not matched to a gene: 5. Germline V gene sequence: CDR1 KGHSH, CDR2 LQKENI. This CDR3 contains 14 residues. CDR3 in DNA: TGTGCCAGCTCAAAGGACAGGGGACGCACTGAAGCTTTCTTT. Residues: CASSKDRGRTEAFF.

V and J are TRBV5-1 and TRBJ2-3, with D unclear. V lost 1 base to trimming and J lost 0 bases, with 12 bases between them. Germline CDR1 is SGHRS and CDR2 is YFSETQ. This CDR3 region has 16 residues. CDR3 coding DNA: TGCGCCAGCAGCTTGCACGCGTCCGAGAGCACAGATACGCAGTATTTT. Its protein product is CASSLHASESTDTQYF.

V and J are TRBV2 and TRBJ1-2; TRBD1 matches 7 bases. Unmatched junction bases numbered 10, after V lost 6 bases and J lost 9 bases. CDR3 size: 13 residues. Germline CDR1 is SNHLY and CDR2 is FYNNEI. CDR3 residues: CASSDIGDSSYTF. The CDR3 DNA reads TGTGCCAGCAGCGATATAGGGGACAGCAGCTACACCTTC.

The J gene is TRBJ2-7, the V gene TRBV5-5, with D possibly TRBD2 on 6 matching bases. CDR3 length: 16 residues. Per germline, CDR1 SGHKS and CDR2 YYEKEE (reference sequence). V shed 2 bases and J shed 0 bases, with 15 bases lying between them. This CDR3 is CASSFVAGGSSYEQYF. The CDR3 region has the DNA TGTGCCAGCAGCTTTGTCGCTGGGGGGAGCTCCTACGAGCAGTACTTC.

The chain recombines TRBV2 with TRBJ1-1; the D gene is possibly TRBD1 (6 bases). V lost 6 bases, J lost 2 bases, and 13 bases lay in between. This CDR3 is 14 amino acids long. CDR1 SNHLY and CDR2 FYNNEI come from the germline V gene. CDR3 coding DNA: TGTGCCAGCAGCGAGATACAGGGCAACACTGAAGCTTTCTTT. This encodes CASSEIQGNTEAFF.

The CDR3 is CSVGAGYEQYF. In DNA, the CDR3 is TGCAGCGTGGGAGCTGGTTACGAGCAGTACTTC. This sequence joins TRBV29-1 and TRBJ2-7, with D possibly TRBD2 on 5 matching bases. CDR3 length equals 11 residues. The germline V gene has CDR1 SQVTM and CDR2 ANQGSEA. The V gene lost 6 bases and the J gene lost 4 bases, with 10 bases spanning the gap.

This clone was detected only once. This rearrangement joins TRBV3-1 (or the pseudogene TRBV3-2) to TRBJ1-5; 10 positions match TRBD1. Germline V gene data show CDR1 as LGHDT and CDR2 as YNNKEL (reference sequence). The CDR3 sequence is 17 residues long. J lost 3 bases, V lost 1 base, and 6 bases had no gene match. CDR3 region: CASSQGMDRGINQPQHF. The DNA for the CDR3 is TGTGCCAGCAGCCAAGGGATGGACAGGGGGATCAATCAGCCCCAGCATTTT.

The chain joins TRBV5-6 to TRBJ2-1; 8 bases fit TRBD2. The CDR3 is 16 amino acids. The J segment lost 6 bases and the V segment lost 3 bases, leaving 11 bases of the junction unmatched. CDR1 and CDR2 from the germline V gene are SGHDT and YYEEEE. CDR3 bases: TGTGCCAGCAGCTGGCCCGAAACTAGCGGTACCAATGAGCAGTTCTTC. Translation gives CASSWPETSGTNEQFF.

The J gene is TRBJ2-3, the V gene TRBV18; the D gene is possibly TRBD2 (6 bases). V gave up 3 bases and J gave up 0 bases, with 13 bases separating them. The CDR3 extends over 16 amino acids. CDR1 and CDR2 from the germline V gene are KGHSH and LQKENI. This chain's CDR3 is CASSPSRGTSTDTQYF. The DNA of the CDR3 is TGTGCCAGCTCACCTAGCCGTGGGACTAGCACAGATACGCAGTATTTT.

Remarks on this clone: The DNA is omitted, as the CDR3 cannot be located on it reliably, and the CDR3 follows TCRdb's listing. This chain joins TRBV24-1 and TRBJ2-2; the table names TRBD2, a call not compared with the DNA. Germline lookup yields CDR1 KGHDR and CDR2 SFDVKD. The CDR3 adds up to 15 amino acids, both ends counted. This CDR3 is CATSDSGLRAGELFF.

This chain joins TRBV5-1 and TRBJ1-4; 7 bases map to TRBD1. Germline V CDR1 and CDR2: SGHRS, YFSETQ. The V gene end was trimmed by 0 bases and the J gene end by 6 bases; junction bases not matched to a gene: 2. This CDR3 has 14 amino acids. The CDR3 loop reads CASSLAGGDEKLFF. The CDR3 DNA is TGCGCCAGCAGCTTGGCAGGGGGTGATGAAAAACTGTTTTTT.

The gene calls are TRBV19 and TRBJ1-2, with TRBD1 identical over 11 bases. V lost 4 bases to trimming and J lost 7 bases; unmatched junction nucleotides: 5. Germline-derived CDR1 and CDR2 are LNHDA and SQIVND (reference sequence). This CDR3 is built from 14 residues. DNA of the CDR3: TGTGCCAGTAGTAACGGACAGGGGGCAAGTGGCTACACCTTC. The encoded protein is CASSNGQGASGYTF.

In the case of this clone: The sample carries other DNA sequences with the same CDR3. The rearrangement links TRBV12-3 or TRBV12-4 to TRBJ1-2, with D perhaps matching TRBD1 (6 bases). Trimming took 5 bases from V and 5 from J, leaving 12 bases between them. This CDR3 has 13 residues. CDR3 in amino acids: CASSPRTGYGYTF. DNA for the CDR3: TGTGCCAGCAGTCCCCGTACAGGGTATGGCTACACCTTC.

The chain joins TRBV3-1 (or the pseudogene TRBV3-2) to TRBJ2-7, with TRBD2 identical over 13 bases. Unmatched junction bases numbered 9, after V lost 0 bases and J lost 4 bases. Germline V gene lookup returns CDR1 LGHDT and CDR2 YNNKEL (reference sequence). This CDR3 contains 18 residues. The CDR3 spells CASSQEVLAGGRQYEQYF. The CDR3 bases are TGTGCCAGCAGCCAAGAGGTACTAGCGGGGGGGCGACAATACGAGCAGTACTTC.

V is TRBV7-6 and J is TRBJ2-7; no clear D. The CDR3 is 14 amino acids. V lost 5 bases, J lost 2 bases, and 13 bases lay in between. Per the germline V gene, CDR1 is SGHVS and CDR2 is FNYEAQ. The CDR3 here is CASSPSVGAYEQYF. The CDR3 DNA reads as TGTGCCAGCAGCCCCTCCGTAGGAGCCTACGAGCAGTACTTC.

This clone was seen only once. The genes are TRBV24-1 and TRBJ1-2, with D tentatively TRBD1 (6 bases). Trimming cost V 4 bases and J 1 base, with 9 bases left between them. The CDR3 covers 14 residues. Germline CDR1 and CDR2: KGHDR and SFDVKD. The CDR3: CATSEGAGNYGYTF. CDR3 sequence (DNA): TGTGCCACCAGTGAGGGGGCAGGTAACTATGGCTACACCTTC.

CDR3: CASSHNTPPEQYF. CDR3 nucleotides: TGTGCCAGCAGCCATAACACACCGCCCGAGCAGTACTTC. The V gene is TRBV3-1 (or the pseudogene TRBV3-2), the J gene TRBJ2-7; no reliable D call. The germline V gene encodes CDR1 LGHDT and CDR2 YNNKEL (reference sequence). Trimming pared 3 bases from V and 6 bases from J, leaving 12 bases between. The CDR3 has 13 amino acids.

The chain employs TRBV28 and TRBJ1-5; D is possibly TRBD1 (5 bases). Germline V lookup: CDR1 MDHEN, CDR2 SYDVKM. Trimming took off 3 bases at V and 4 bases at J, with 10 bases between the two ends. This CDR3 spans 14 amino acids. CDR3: CASSLVSGNQPQHF. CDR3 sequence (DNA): TGTGCCAGCAGTTTGGTTTCAGGGAATCAGCCCCAGCATTTT.

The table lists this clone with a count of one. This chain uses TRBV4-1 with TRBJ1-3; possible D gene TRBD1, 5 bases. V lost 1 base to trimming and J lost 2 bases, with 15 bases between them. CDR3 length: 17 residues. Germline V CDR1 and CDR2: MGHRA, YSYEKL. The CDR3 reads CASSQGAQGRPGNTIYF. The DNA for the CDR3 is TGCGCCAGCAGCCAAGGAGCTCAGGGCAGGCCTGGAAACACCATATATTTT.

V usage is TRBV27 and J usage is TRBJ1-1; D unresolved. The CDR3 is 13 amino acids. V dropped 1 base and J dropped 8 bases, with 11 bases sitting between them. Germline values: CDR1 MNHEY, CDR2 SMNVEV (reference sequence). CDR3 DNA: TGTGCCAGCAGTTTATTATCCCCTCCCGAAGCTTTCTTT. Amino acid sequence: CASSLLSPPEAFF.